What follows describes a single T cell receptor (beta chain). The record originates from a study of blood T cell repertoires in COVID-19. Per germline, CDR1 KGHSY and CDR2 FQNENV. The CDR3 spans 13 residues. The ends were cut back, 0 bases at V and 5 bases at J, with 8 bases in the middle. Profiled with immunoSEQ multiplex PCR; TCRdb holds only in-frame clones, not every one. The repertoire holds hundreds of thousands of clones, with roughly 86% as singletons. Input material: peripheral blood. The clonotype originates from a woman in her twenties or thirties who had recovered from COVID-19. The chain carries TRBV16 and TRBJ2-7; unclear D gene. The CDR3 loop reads CASSQSRSNEQYF. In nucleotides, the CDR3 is TGTGCCAGCAGCCAATCGAGGAGCAACGAGCAGTACTTC.